This T cell receptor (beta chain) was profiled in a study of early T cells in non-severe SARS-CoV-2 infection. Study overall: It was bulk RNA from unsorted whole blood that was sequenced, and the chains were unpaired. Study results and caveats: Using VDJdb, the matching emphasized anti-spike CD8 responses while missing private and CD4 specificities.

Attachment of unique molecular identifiers was made to individual cDNA molecules. TCRdb re-analysed the 5' RACE reads in MiXCR, keeping a single row per CDR3 protein. The data show 60,000 to 65,000 distinct CDR3 sequences, 7.5% to 9% seen once. The germline CDR1 and CDR2 sequences are SNHLY and FYNNEI. Trimming took off 3 bases at V and 4 bases at J, with 7 bases between the two ends. CDR3 size: 12 residues. In this sample, this clonotype turned up a few times. Antigen: not known. The chain links TRBV2 to TRBJ2-7, with D hard to call. The input for sequencing was whole blood, taken at baseline. The TCR comes from an adult who was a healthcare worker with PCR-confirmed SARS-CoV-2 infection or an uninfected control (not recorded which). The CDR3 spells CASSDQQYEQYF. The CDR3 DNA reads as TGTGCCAGCAGTGATCAACAGTACGAGCAGTACTTC. Supplemented by reference TRBV2 and TRBJ2-7, the full variable domain reads EPEVTQTPSHQVTQMGQEVILRCVPISNHLYFYWYRQILGQKVEFLVSFYNNEISEKSEIFDDQFSVERPDGSNFTLKIRSTKLEDSAMYFCASSDQQYEQYFGPGTRLTVT.